The 9 T cell receptor beta chains given below trace back to one sample, sequenced in a study of T cells in Graves' hyperthyroidism and ophthalmopathy. The CDR3 regions of TCR beta were amplified from RNA transcripts. During a first-round RT-PCR of the TCR CDR3, the HTBI primer set was used. MiXCR, run by TCRdb on the multiplex PCR reads, gives a single entry per CDR3 protein. The data hold around 350,000 distinct CDR3 sequences, with roughly 15% observed a single time. Source material: blood. The receptors originated from a woman between 55 and 75 years old with Graves' ophthalmopathy.

This chain joins TRBV10-1 and TRBJ2-2; D is perhaps TRBD2 (5 bases). Germline lookup yields CDR1 WNHNN and CDR2 SYGVQD (reference sequence). This CDR3 has 14 residues. V was trimmed by 8 bases and J by 5 bases, leaving 15 bases between them. The CDR3 here is CASSPKLGTGELFF. The CDR3 bases are TGCGCCAGCTCCCCGAAACTAGGGACCGGGGAGCTGTTTTTT.

This clonotype showed up many times. This chain's CDR3 is CASSPRDIGLNIQYF. CDR3 DNA sequence: TGTGCCAGCAGCCCCCGGGACATCGGGTTGAACATTCAGTACTTC. The gene calls are TRBV7-9 and TRBJ2-4; TRBD1 might be the D (6 bases). V was shortened by 5 bases and J by 7 bases, with 18 bases between the two germline ends. Germline assignment: CDR1 SEHNR and CDR2 FQNEAQ (reference sequence). The CDR3 runs to 15 residues.

CDR3 region: CASSYNGGGKVEQYF. The CDR3 DNA sequence: TGCGCCAGCAGCTACAACGGGGGCGGGAAGGTCGAGCAGTACTTC. The V gene is TRBV5-1, the J gene TRBJ2-7; D assignment may be TRBD1 or TRBD2 (6 bases each). V dropped 3 bases and J dropped 6 bases, with 19 bases sitting between them. CDR1 and CDR2 from the germline V gene are SGHRS and YFSETQ. The CDR3 covers 15 residues.

The chain has TRBV5-1 and TRBJ2-3; no clear D. The CDR3 runs to 17 residues. Germline V CDR1 and CDR2: SGHRS, YFSETQ. V was clipped by 0 bases and J by 1 base, with 15 bases between them. The DNA of the CDR3 is TGCGCCAGCAGCTTGGCTCTCCCTTTAAGGGGCACAGATACGCAGTATTTT. The encoded protein is CASSLALPLRGTDTQYF.

In this sample, this clonotype turned up many times. The genes are TRBV20-1 and TRBJ2-7; D gene uncertain. Deletions cut 1 base from V and 2 bases from J, with 12 bases between. CDR3 length: 14 residues. Looked up from germline, CDR1 is DFQATT and CDR2 is SNEGSKA (reference sequence). This CDR3 reads CSARGKGSTYEQYF. CDR3 bases: TGCAGTGCTAGAGGGAAGGGCAGCACCTACGAGCAGTACTTC.

This clonotype was counted between two and nine times. V gene TRBV19 combines with J gene TRBJ1-1; D might be TRBD1 (5 bases). V was shortened by 5 bases and J by 0 bases, with 16 bases between the two germline ends. Germline V gene sequence: CDR1 LNHDA, CDR2 SQIVND (reference sequence). The CDR3 is 16 residues long. CDR3 region: CASSRGGGNLNTEAFF. CDR3 in DNA: TGTGCCAGTAGTCGAGGCGGGGGGAACCTGAACACTGAAGCTTTCTTT. The full variable domain, completed using reference TRBV19 and TRBJ1-1, is DGGITQSPKYLFRKEGQNVTLSCEQNLNHDAMYWYRQDPGQGLRLIYYSQIVNDFQKGDIAEGYSVSREKKESFPLTVTSAQKNPTAFYLCASSRGGGNLNTEAFFGQGTRLTVV.

The J gene is TRBJ1-5, the V gene TRBV28, with TRBD1 matching 7 bases. V lost 4 bases, J lost 0 bases, and 6 bases stayed unmatched. Germline lookup yields CDR1 MDHEN and CDR2 SYDVKM. The CDR3 contains 16 residues. CDR3 DNA: TGTGCCAGCAGTTCTACAGGGGAGTATAGCAATCAGCCCCAGCATTTT. Translation: CASSSTGEYSNQPQHF.

This clonotype came up a few times. The rearrangement links TRBV28 to TRBJ2-3; possible D gene TRBD1, 6 bases. The germline CDR1 and CDR2 sequences are MDHEN and SYDVKM. CDR3 length: 12 amino acids. V dropped 6 bases and J dropped 5 bases, with 9 bases sitting between them. CDR3 sequence reads: CASRGAVDTQYF. CDR3 DNA sequence: TGTGCCAGCAGGGGGGCGGTAGATACGCAGTATTTT.

This clonotype showed up just a few times. The CDR3 spells CASSPLGGYILSGELFF. The DNA of the CDR3 is TGTGCCAGCAGTCCCCTTGGGGGGTACATTCTAAGCGGGGAGCTGTTTTTT. V is TRBV28 and J is TRBJ2-2; D may be TRBD2 (6 bases). This CDR3 is 17 amino acids long. Germline V gene data show CDR1 as MDHEN and CDR2 as SYDVKM. V was trimmed by 5 bases and J by 7 bases, leaving 23 bases between them.